What follows is one T cell receptor beta chain and its context. Its matching antigen is unknown. A multiplex PCR was run with 60 Vbeta primers and 13 Jbeta primers. Clones were sequenced by immunoSEQ multiplex PCR, and TCRdb holds only the in-frame ones, with some missing. The sample has under 70,000 clones, 77% seen once. V lost 6 bases to trimming and J lost 6 bases, with 12 bases between them. CDR1 is DFQATT and CDR2 is SNEGSKA in the germline V gene (reference sequence). The CDR3 covers 11 residues. This entry comes from a study of cytomegalovirus exposure and HLA in healthy donors. Whole-study findings and limits: A later analysis reportedly identified an Asian-associated ancestry cluster as carrying fewer N-insertions than the 666-donor mean. Later on, an analysis found that several of the most significant clusters appeared to be linked to common viral pathogens, which included parvovirus B19. Rare sequences made up most TCRs, while some public TCRs were found in many donors.

Specimen: PBMCs. This chain uses TRBV20-1 with TRBJ2-7; no reliable D call. The TCR sequence derives from a male donor in good health and CMV-seropositive. CDR3 sequence (DNA): TGCAGTGCCACATTTTCCACCGAGCAGTACTTC. Encoded protein: CSATFSTEQYF.